This is a list of T cell receptor beta chains from one sample in a study of blood T cell repertoires in COVID-19. Sequenced by immunoSEQ multiplex PCR; TCRdb stores in-frame clones only, minus some. The data contain 250,000 to 350,000 clones, about nine tenths of them singletons. The sample taken for sequencing was peripheral blood. The receptors derive from a woman between 50 and 59 years old with COVID-19, enrolled during active disease. Each CDR3 is given with its conserved first and last residue. The D gene is left open where the match is weak. Rows give clone size only sometimes, using once, few, many, or a class for an expanded clone.

clone size	V gene	J gene	D gene	CDR3 DNA	CDR3 protein
-	TRBV18	TRBJ2-3	TRBD1	TGTGCCAGCTCTGCCGGGACAGAGGTCACAGATACGCAGTATTTT	CASSAGTEVTDTQYF
-	TRBV6-2/TRBV6-3	TRBJ2-5	TRBD2	TGTGCCAGCAGTTACCCCGGGGGGGGCCAAGAGACCCAGTACTTC	CASSYPGGGQETQYF
-	TRBV11-3	TRBJ1-1	-	TGTGCCAGCAGCGTCAGGGTTTACACTGAAGCTTTCTTT	CASSVRVYTEAFF
-	TRBV5-4	TRBJ2-3	TRBD2	TGTGCCAGCAGCTTGCCTAGCGGGAGTGCAGATACGCAGTATTTT	CASSLPSGSADTQYF
-	TRBV11-2	TRBJ1-1	TRBD1	TGTGCCAGCAGCGAACACCCCGGGACAGCGAACACTGAAGCTTTCTTT	CASSEHPGTANTEAFF
-	TRBV15	TRBJ1-5	TRBD1	TGTGCCACCAGCAAGCCGACAGGGGGCCGATATCAGCCCCAGCATTTT	CATSKPTGGRYQPQHF
few	TRBV5-1	TRBJ1-3	-	TGCGCCAGCAGCTTGGAGGGGCCGCTCTCTGGAAACACCATATATTTT	CASSLEGPLSGNTIYF
-	TRBV5-1	TRBJ2-1	TRBD2	TGCGCCAGCAGCTTATCTAGCGGGAGGTTCTATGAGCAGTTCTTC	CASSLSSGRFYEQFF
-	TRBV11-2	TRBJ2-3	-	TGTGCCAGCAGCTTACCTTTTTTATTTGATACGCAGTATTTT	CASSLPFLFDTQYF
once	TRBV30	TRBJ1-4	-	TGTGCCTGGAGGGCAAGTTCGGAAAAACTGTTTTTT	CAWRASSEKLFF
-	TRBV7-2	TRBJ2-5	TRBD2	TGTGCCAGCAGCCCTATAGGACTAGAGGAGCAGACCCAGTACTTC	CASSPIGLEEQTQYF
-	TRBV5-6	TRBJ2-7	-	TGTGCCAGCAGCTTGGTTCCAGGCACCTACGAGCAGTACTTC	CASSLVPGTYEQYF
-	TRBV6-2/TRBV6-3	TRBJ2-4	TRBD2	TGTGCCAGCAGTCGAAGCGGGACCAAAAACATTCAGTACTTC	CASSRSGTKNIQYF
-	TRBV5-6	TRBJ1-3	-	TGTGCCAGCAGCTTCTTTAGTAAAAACACCATATATTTT	CASSFFSKNTIYF
-	TRBV7-5	TRBJ2-2	-	TGTGTCAGAGGCAAACTAGCGGGAGGGCTGAACAGCGGGGAGCTGTTTTTT	CVRGKLAGGLNSGELFF
-	TRBV18	TRBJ1-2	TRBD1	TGTGCCAGCTCACAGACAGGGGGAAAGGACTATGGCTACACCTTC	CASSQTGGKDYGYTF
-	TRBV19	TRBJ2-7	TRBD1	TGTGCCAGTAGGCCCACGACAGGGGAAGGCTACGAGCAGTACTTC	CASRPTTGEGYEQYF
-	TRBV28	TRBJ2-7	-	TGTGCCAGCAGTGGGACACCCTTTTACGAGCAGTACTTC	CASSGTPFYEQYF
-	TRBV5-6	TRBJ2-7	TRBD2	TGTGCCAGCAGCCGGACTAGCGTCTTATACGAGCAGTACTTC	CASSRTSVLYEQYF
-	TRBV6-5	TRBJ1-2	TRBD1	TGTGCCAGCAGTACGGGACAGTGGAACTATGGCTACACCTTC	CASSTGQWNYGYTF
few	TRBV6-5	TRBJ1-1	-	TGTGCCAGCAGTTACGAGGGCCCGCGCGCTTTCTTT	CASSYEGPRAFF
-	TRBV30	TRBJ1-1	TRBD1	TGTGCCTGGAGTACAGGGGGAGGGCCTGAAGCTTTCTTT	CAWSTGGGPEAFF
-	TRBV29-1	TRBJ1-4	TRBD1	TGCAGCGTTGAAGGAGCACCGGGACAGGGTTATGAAAAACTGTTTTTT	CSVEGAPGQGYEKLFF
once	TRBV9	TRBJ2-3	TRBD2	TGTGCCAGCAGCGTAGTTAGCGGGTACACAGATACGCAGTATTTT	CASSVVSGYTDTQYF
-	TRBV19	TRBJ1-3	-	TGTGCCAGTAGCCCACAGGGTTCTGGAAACACCATATATTTT	CASSPQGSGNTIYF
-	TRBV27	TRBJ2-3	-	TGTGCCAGCAGTTTATTCGCTAGCAATACGCAGTATTTT	CASSLFASNTQYF
-	TRBV14	TRBJ2-3	-	TGTGCCAGCAGCCGGGAGTGGAGCACAGATACGCAGTATTTT	CASSREWSTDTQYF
-	TRBV7-9	TRBJ2-1	TRBD2	TGTGCCAGCAGCCCCGGGACTAGCGGGGGATTCGGGGATGAGCAGTTCTTC	CASSPGTSGGFGDEQFF
-	TRBV29-1	TRBJ2-4	TRBD1	TGCAGCGTTCTAAAACAGGGGAGTAGAAACATTCAGTACTTC	CSVLKQGSRNIQYF
-	TRBV30	TRBJ1-1	-	TGTGCCTGGAGTGAGGGACTCCTTGTGAACACTGAAGCTTTCTTT	CAWSEGLLVNTEAFF
-	TRBV4-3	TRBJ2-5	TRBD2	TGCGCCAGCAGCCAAGAGATGGTAGCGGGAGTAGAGACCCAGTACTTC	CASSQEMVAGVETQYF
-	TRBV19	TRBJ2-5	TRBD1	TGTGCCAGTAGTATAGGAAACCGGGACAGCCAAGAGACCCAGTACTTC	CASSIGNRDSQETQYF
-	TRBV6-2/TRBV6-3	TRBJ2-3	-	TGTGCCAGCAGTTATCCTAAAACAGATACGCAGTATTTT	CASSYPKTDTQYF
-	TRBV7-2	TRBJ1-2	TRBD1	TGTGCCAGCAGCTTAGCTCGGACAGGCCTCTATGGCTACACCTTC	CASSLARTGLYGYTF
-	TRBV5-4	TRBJ2-1	-	TGTGCCAGCAGACAGCCGGGACTCGTCTACAATGAGCAGTTCTTC	CASRQPGLVYNEQFF
-	TRBV5-1	TRBJ2-2	-	TGCGCCAGCAGCTTGCAGCTCTCGGCGGTCGAGCTGTTTTTT	CASSLQLSAVELFF
-	TRBV10-1	TRBJ2-7	TRBD1	TGCGCCAGCAGTAAGGGGACAGGCCTCGGATGGGCCTACGAGCAGTACTTC	CASSKGTGLGWAYEQYF
-	TRBV24-1	TRBJ2-3	-	TGTGCCACCAGTGATTTCGGAGCAGGGTCGCAGTATTTT	CATSDFGAGSQYF
-	TRBV7-9	TRBJ2-2	-	TGTGCCAGCAGATCAACCGGAGTGCCGGGCGGGGAGCTGTTTTTT	CASRSTGVPGGELFF
-	TRBV6-5	TRBJ1-1	TRBD1	TGTGCCAGCAGTTTGCCAGGGGGGCGCGACACTGAAGCTTTCTTT	CASSLPGGRDTEAFF
-	TRBV5-1	TRBJ2-1	TRBD2	TGCGCCAGCAGCTTAGGGACTAGCGGGAGGAGGGATGAGCAGTTCTTC	CASSLGTSGRRDEQFF
once	TRBV18	TRBJ2-7	-	TGTGCCAGCTCACCCGCGCGGGGACGAGAGCAGTACTTC	CASSPARGREQYF
once	TRBV24-1	TRBJ1-1	-	TGTGCCACCAGTGATTTGCGCCAGGCGCTGAACACTGAAGCTTTCTTT	CATSDLRQALNTEAFF
-	TRBV7-9	TRBJ2-1	-	TGTGCCAGCAGCCCCGTAATAGAGCAGTTCTTC	CASSPVIEQFF
few	TRBV9	TRBJ1-3	-	TGTGCCAGCAGCTCCTCTCCTACAGGGCGTGGAAACACCATATATTTT	CASSSSPTGRGNTIYF
-	TRBV4-3	TRBJ1-1	TRBD1	TGCGCCAGCAGCCAGACGGACAGGGGGCAAGGTGAAGCTTTCTTT	CASSQTDRGQGEAFF
-	TRBV11-3	TRBJ2-6	TRBD2	TGTGCCAGCCGAAAGGTAGCGGGCTCTGGGGCCAACGTCCTGACTTTC	CASRKVAGSGANVLTF
-	TRBV18	TRBJ2-7	-	TGTGCCAGCTCCCACAGGGTGGAGAGCTCCTACGAGCAGTACTTC	CASSHRVESSYEQYF
-	TRBV6-1	TRBJ1-5	-	TGTGCCAGCAGTGAAGCAACAGCAAATCAGCCCCAGCATTTT	CASSEATANQPQHF
-	TRBV7-3	TRBJ2-3	TRBD1	TGTGCCAGCAGCCGGACGGCGACAGGGCGAGCTTTCCCAGATACGCAGTATTTT	CASSRTATGRAFPDTQYF
-	TRBV4-1	TRBJ1-1	-	TGCGCCAGCCGTGGCGACTACACTGAAGCTTTCTTT	CASRGDYTEAFF
-	TRBV29-1	TRBJ2-2	-	TGCAGCGTAGGCAGGGCGAGCACCGGGGAGCTGTTTTTT	CSVGRASTGELFF
-	TRBV30	TRBJ2-2	TRBD2	TGTGCCTGGAGTAGGGGACTAGCTTCCGGGGAGCTGTTTTTT	CAWSRGLASGELFF
-	TRBV5-1	TRBJ2-2	-	TGCGCCAGCAGCTTGGCGGGCGGGGGCTCGAACACCGGGGAGCTGTTTTTT	CASSLAGGGSNTGELFF